These T cell receptor beta chains were read from a single sample in a study of T cells in lung cancer brain metastases. Assay: immunoSEQ multiplex PCR; the TCRdb copy retains only in-frame clones and omits some. The profile shows some 7,000 clones, about nine tenths of them singletons. The specimen sequenced was tumor tissue from the primary lung tumor. All receptors come from a man aged 50-60 years with non-small cell lung cancer. Both conserved end residues are part of each CDR3. A D gene is named only where the DNA matches it firmly.

V	D	J	CDR3
TRBV5-4	NA	TRBJ1-2	CASSLGDSSGYTF
TRBV6-1	NA	TRBJ2-2	CATTLTGTGELFF
TRBV21-1	NA	TRBJ2-5	CASSKAGHNQETQYF
TRBV18	NA	TRBJ1-2	CASSGLSGAEKSNYGYTF
TRBV29-1	NA	TRBJ1-1	CSVEEYRVGAFF
TRBV7-2	TRBD1	TRBJ1-5	CASSPHGQELQHF
TRBV5-1	TRBD1	TRBJ2-3	CASSSGQVNIDTQYF
TRBV9	NA	TRBJ2-7	CASSLRGDRVYEQYF
TRBV27	TRBD1	TRBJ2-1	CASSSRSTGGNEQFF
TRBV2	NA	TRBJ2-1	CASSSSGGGLDEQFF
TRBV2	NA	TRBJ2-3	CASSTSWAGDTQYF
TRBV7-9	NA	TRBJ1-5	CASSQGLNSNQPQHF
TRBV7-6	NA	TRBJ2-1	CASSPSGVEQFF
TRBV19	TRBD1	TRBJ1-2	CASSTRTGYPHGYTF
TRBV19	NA	TRBJ1-5	CASSIWPTVGDQPQHF
TRBV7-2	NA	TRBJ1-2	CASTLGGASAGSSGYTF
TRBV2	NA	TRBJ1-1	CASSEVIEAFF
TRBV15	NA	TRBJ1-3	CATSRGGSGNTIYF
TRBV5-6	NA	TRBJ1-6	CASRLITGNSPLHF
TRBV7-2	TRBD2	TRBJ2-1	CASSLAFVSGGAFEQFF
TRBV19	NA	TRBJ2-3	CASSIVSTVSTDTQYF
TRBV2	NA	TRBJ2-7	CASSEDRGSHSYEQYF
TRBV5-1	TRBD2	TRBJ2-1	CASSLGLAGRSSYNEQFF
TRBV6-6	TRBD1	TRBJ1-1	CASRQYRGRNTEAFF
TRBV7-9	TRBD1	TRBJ1-2	CASSLMDRQLVGYTF
TRBV27	NA	TRBJ1-2	CASSSSDGFYGYTF
TRBV30	NA	TRBJ2-2	CAWMAGHTSGELFF
TRBV5-1	NA	TRBJ2-2	CASSLTVGGENTGELFF
TRBV5-1	TRBD1	TRBJ1-1	CASGPETGSFEAFF
TRBV15	NA	TRBJ1-4	CATSRDFGVGNEKLFF
TRBV6-5	TRBD1	TRBJ1-6	CASSSAGQGNNSPLHF
TRBV5-6	NA	TRBJ2-5	CASRRDSETQYF
TRBV6-6	NA	TRBJ2-1	CASSLVGGGDEQFF
TRBV7-9	NA	TRBJ2-5	CASIRGGDQETQYF
TRBV28	NA	TRBJ2-7	CASSLVQDYEQYF
TRBV18	NA	TRBJ2-5	CASSPRGEETQYF
TRBV6-1	TRBD2	TRBJ2-2	CASSELAGGPGELFF
TRBV6-1	TRBD1	TRBJ2-6	CASRPGGSGANVLTF
TRBV10-2	TRBD1	TRBJ2-7	CASSVIQGAYEQYF
TRBV6-5	TRBD2	TRBJ2-7	CASRDIAGRFGEQYF
TRBV18	NA	TRBJ2-5	CASSPMQETQYF
TRBV6-5	NA	TRBJ2-3	CASSISGSTDTQYF
TRBV27	NA	TRBJ2-2	CASSLKIQVETGELFF
TRBV7-9	NA	TRBJ1-2	CASSSDINGYTF